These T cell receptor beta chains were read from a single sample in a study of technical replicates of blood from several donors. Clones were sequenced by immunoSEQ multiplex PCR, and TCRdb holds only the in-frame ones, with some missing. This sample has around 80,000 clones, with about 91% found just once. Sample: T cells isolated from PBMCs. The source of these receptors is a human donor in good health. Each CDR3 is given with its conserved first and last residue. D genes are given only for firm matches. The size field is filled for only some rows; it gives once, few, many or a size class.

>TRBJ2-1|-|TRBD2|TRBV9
CASSVVGSGNDNEQFF
TGTGCCAGCAGCGTAGTGGGTAGCGGGAATGACAATGAGCAGTTCTTC
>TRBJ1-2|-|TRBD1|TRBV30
CAWSALPGQGQGTF
TGTGCCTGGAGTGCCCTCCCGGGACAGGGTCAGGGCACCTTC
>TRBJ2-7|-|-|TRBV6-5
CASSYTGEQYF
TGTGCCAGCAGTTATACGGGCGAGCAGTACTTC
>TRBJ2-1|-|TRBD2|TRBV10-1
CASSGLAGDSDNEQFF
TGCGCCAGCAGTGGGTTGGCGGGAGACAGTGATAATGAGCAGTTCTTC
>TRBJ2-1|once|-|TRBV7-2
CASSLVEREQFF
TGTGCCAGCAGCTTAGTGGAGCGGGAGCAGTTCTTC
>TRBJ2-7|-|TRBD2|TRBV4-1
CASSPGLARRRSEQYF
TGCGCCAGCAGTCCCGGACTAGCCCGACGCCGGTCTGAGCAGTACTTC
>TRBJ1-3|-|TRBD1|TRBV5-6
CASSLVQGDYTIYF
TGTGCCAGCAGCTTGGTACAGGGGGACTACACCATATATTTT
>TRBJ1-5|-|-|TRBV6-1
CASSESRSYSNQPQHF
TGTGCCAGCAGTGAATCTAGGTCTTATAGCAATCAGCCCCAGCATTTT
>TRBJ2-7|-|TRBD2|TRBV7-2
CASRRGLAGPYEQYF
TGTGCCAGCAGGCGGGGACTAGCGGGACCCTACGAGCAGTACTTC
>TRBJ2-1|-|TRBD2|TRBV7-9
CASSLGLAGAEEQFF
TGTGCCAGCAGCTTAGGGCTAGCGGGAGCGGAGGAGCAGTTCTTC
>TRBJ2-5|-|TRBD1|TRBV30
CAWSGETGAASTQYF
TGTGCCTGGAGTGGGGAAACAGGGGCCGCGTCGACCCAGTACTTC
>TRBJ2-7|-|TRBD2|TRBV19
CASSSLAGGYEQYF
TGTGCCAGTAGTTCCCTAGCGGGAGGTTACGAGCAGTACTTC
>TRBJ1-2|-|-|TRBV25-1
CASSEGPQGRYGYTF
TGTGCCAGCAGTGAGGGGCCCCAGGGGAGATATGGCTACACCTTC
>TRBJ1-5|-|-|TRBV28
CASRPDTFSQHF
TGTGCCAGCAGGCCTGACACGTTCAGCCAGCATTTT
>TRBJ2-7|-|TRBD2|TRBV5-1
CASSSRERETSYEQYF
TGCGCCAGCAGCTCAAGGGAGCGGGAGACCTCCTACGAGCAGTACTTC
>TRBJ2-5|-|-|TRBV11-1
CASSLTQLKHETQYF
TGTGCCAGCAGCTTAACTCAATTAAAGCACGAGACCCAGTACTTC
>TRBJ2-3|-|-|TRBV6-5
CASSYRGTDTQYF
TGTGCCAGCAGTTACCGAGGCACAGATACGCAGTATTTT
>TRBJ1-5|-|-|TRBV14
CASSPSGGQPQHF
TGTGCCAGCAGCCCGTCCGGGGGACAGCCCCAGCATTTT
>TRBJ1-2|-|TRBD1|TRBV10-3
CAIRAQGQGAFDGYTF
TGTGCCATCAGAGCACAGGGACAGGGGGCTTTCGATGGCTACACCTTC
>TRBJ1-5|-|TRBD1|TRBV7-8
CASSRSRDRGQPQHF
TGTGCCAGCAGCCGCTCACGGGACAGGGGGCAGCCCCAGCATTTT